A selection of T cell receptor beta chains follows, all from one sample in a study of beta chain features in type 1 diabetes. Some clones are missing from TCRdb's copy, which holds only in-frame ones; the method was immunoSEQ multiplex PCR. The sample has about 740,000 clones; roughly 13% are singletons. The sample was naive CD4+ T cells from blood. The receptor set was obtained from a man younger than 35 with type 1 diabetes. Each CDR3 is given with its conserved first and last residue. A D gene is named only where the DNA matches it firmly. Clone sizes are given selectively: once, few, many, or a class where the clone is expanded.

cdr3_aa: CASSVTPPSADRGPGANVLTF; cdr3_nt: TGTGCCAGCAGCGTAACCCCGCCCTCCGCGGACAGGGGGCCTGGGGCCAACGTCCTGACTTTC; j_call: TRBJ2-6; d_call: TRBD1; clone_size: NA; v_call: TRBV9
cdr3_aa: CASSLGVGEKLFF; cdr3_nt: TGTGCCAGCAGCCTGGGGGTTGGGGAAAAACTGTTTTTT; j_call: TRBJ1-4; d_call: NA; clone_size: NA; v_call: TRBV5-8
cdr3_aa: CAWSDSYNSPLHF; cdr3_nt: TGTGCCTGGAGTGACAGTTATAATTCACCCCTCCACTTT; j_call: TRBJ1-6; d_call: NA; clone_size: NA; v_call: TRBV30
cdr3_aa: CALRGYQETQYF; cdr3_nt: TGTGCCCTACGAGGATATCAAGAGACCCAGTACTTC; j_call: TRBJ2-5; d_call: NA; clone_size: NA; v_call: TRBV30
cdr3_aa: CASNMGGTNYGYTF; cdr3_nt: TGTGCCAGCAATATGGGGGGCACTAACTATGGCTACACCTTC; j_call: TRBJ1-2; d_call: NA; clone_size: NA; v_call: TRBV6-1
cdr3_aa: CASSEEKSNTEAFF; cdr3_nt: TGTGCCAGCAGTGAAGAGAAATCGAACACTGAAGCTTTCTTT; j_call: TRBJ1-1; d_call: NA; clone_size: few; v_call: TRBV2
cdr3_aa: CASSPKSSGESYEQYF; cdr3_nt: TGCGCCAGCAGCCCAAAATCTAGCGGGGAGTCCTACGAGCAGTACTTC; j_call: TRBJ2-7; d_call: TRBD2; clone_size: NA; v_call: TRBV4-1
cdr3_aa: CAITPPLEVGELFF; cdr3_nt: TGTGCCATCACCCCTCCATTAGAGGTCGGGGAGCTGTTTTTT; j_call: TRBJ2-2; d_call: NA; clone_size: NA; v_call: TRBV2
cdr3_aa: CASSDRGADTQYF; cdr3_nt: TGTGCCAGCAGCGACAGGGGGGCAGATACGCAGTATTTT; j_call: TRBJ2-3; d_call: TRBD1; clone_size: few; v_call: TRBV6-6
cdr3_aa: CASRNDRTGNQPQHF; cdr3_nt: TGCGCCAGCAGAAACGACAGGACGGGAAATCAGCCCCAGCATTTT; j_call: TRBJ1-5; d_call: NA; clone_size: few; v_call: TRBV10-2
cdr3_aa: CASNRQGSSYEQYF; cdr3_nt: TGTGCCAGTAATCGACAGGGCAGCTCCTACGAGCAGTACTTC; j_call: TRBJ2-7; d_call: TRBD1; clone_size: few; v_call: TRBV19
cdr3_aa: CASSYLGSRAYNEQFF; cdr3_nt: TGTGCCAGCAGTTACTTGGGGAGTAGAGCCTACAATGAGCAGTTCTTC; j_call: TRBJ2-1; d_call: NA; clone_size: few; v_call: TRBV6-5